This T cell receptor beta chain was captured in a study of blood T cell repertoires in COVID-19. TCRdb's copy holds only in-frame clones and misses some; the assay was immunoSEQ multiplex PCR. This repertoire shows 100,000 to 150,000 clones, 75% to 85% found once; its top ten account for 3.8%. Unmatched junction bases numbered 11, after V lost 2 bases and J lost 4 bases. The CDR3 runs to 17 residues. In germline, CDR1 is MNHNS, CDR2 SASEGT. The clonotype originates from a woman between 45 and 60 years old with acute or convalescent COVID-19. The source material was peripheral blood. The J gene is TRBJ2-3, the V gene TRBV6-1; 8 nucleotides align to TRBD2. CDR3 sequence reads: CASSEILAGAGADTQYF. The DNA of the CDR3 is TGTGCCAGCAGTGAAATTTTGGCGGGAGCGGGGGCAGATACGCAGTATTTT.